This T cell receptor (beta chain) emerged from a study of shared clonotypes between healthy human individuals. V dropped 5 bases and J dropped 3 bases, with 11 bases sitting between them. This CDR3 is built from 13 residues. CDR1 and CDR2 (germline): SGHNT, YENEEA. Comments on this clone: What it binds is not known.

Study-wide results and limits: Sampling included only blood; tissue repertoires likely differ. Generally, estimated richness proved larger in naive subsets than it did in memory subsets.

The input for sorted-subset replicate PCRs was about 0.2 ug DNA, 25,000 to 35,000 T cell genomes. The repertoire was sequenced with immunoSEQ multiplex PCR; TCRdb's copy has only in-frame clones and lacks some. Counted here are a few million clones, 90% to 97% occurring once; the ten biggest clones make up roughly 0.13%. Adult Caucasians living in Nashville, Tennessee made up all of the donors. The TCR was taken from a man aged 18-30 years in good health. This chain links TRBV11-3 with TRBJ2-7; D remains ambiguous. The sequenced sample was naive CD4+ T cells sorted from blood. The subset is: CD45RA+ positively selected. As DNA, the CDR3 is TGTGCCAGCAGCCGAGAGGCAGACTACGAGCAGTACTTC. Its protein product is CASSREADYEQYF.